This T cell receptor beta chain was identified during a study of blood T cell repertoires in COVID-19. Authors' methods: How many nucleated cells were present was estimated from reference gene primer amplification. Measured with immunoSEQ multiplex PCR; TCRdb has only the in-frame clones, and not every one. Clone size and V and J calls were adopted from that table, with D and trimming inferred from the DNA. The profile shows some 160,000 clones, roughly 89% of them singletons. V was clipped by 1 base and J by 5 bases, with 9 bases between them. Per germline, CDR1 SEHNR and CDR2 FQNEAQ (reference sequence). The CDR3 is made up of 14 amino acids.

The chain couples TRBV7-9 to TRBJ1-5, with D unresolved. Source material: peripheral blood. This receptor was identified in a woman between 65 and 79 years old with COVID-19, enrolled during active disease. CDR3 region: CASSLGGLHQPQHF. The CDR3 bases are TGTGCCAGCAGCTTAGGAGGGCTGCATCAGCCCCAGCATTTT.